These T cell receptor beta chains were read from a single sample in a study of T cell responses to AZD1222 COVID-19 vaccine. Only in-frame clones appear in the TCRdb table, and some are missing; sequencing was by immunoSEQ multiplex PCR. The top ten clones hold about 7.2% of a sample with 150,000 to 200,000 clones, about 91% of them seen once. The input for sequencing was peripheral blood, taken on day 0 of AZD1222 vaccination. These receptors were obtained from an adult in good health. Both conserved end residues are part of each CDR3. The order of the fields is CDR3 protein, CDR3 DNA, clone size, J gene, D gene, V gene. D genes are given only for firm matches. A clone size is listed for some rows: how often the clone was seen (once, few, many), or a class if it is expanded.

CASSLGGAGNTIYF | TGCGCCAGCAGCTTGGGGGGCGCGGGAAACACCATATATTTT | - | TRBJ1-3 | - | TRBV5-1
CSVSGGAVTPDNEQFF | TGCAGCGTTAGCGGGGGGGCCGTAACTCCAGACAATGAGCAGTTCTTC | - | TRBJ2-1 | TRBD2 | TRBV29-1
CASSSSSYEQYF | TGTGCCAGCAGCTCCTCATCCTACGAGCAGTACTTC | - | TRBJ2-7 | - | TRBV5-4
CASRDSLFYEQYF | TGTGCCAGCAGGGACAGCCTGTTCTACGAGCAGTACTTC | - | TRBJ2-7 | - | TRBV2
CASSQDSGRPSAGYTF | TGCGCCAGCAGCCAAGATTCGGGCCGCCCCAGCGCTGGCTACACCTTC | - | TRBJ1-2 | - | TRBV4-3
CASSLYGSYEQYF | TGCGCCAGCAGCTTGTACGGCTCCTACGAGCAGTACTTC | - | TRBJ2-7 | - | TRBV5-1
CAWRDRGSTYEQYF | TGTGCCTGGAGAGACAGGGGATCGACCTACGAGCAGTACTTC | - | TRBJ2-7 | TRBD1 | TRBV30
CASSLALGTEAFF | TGTGCCAGCAGCTTAGCCCTGGGGACTGAAGCTTTCTTT | - | TRBJ1-1 | - | TRBV7-3
CASSSGGGLVSGNTIYF | TGTGCCAGCAGCTCCGGGGGGGGTCTGGTCTCTGGAAACACCATATATTTT | - | TRBJ1-3 | - | TRBV5-4
CASSLLRGAEGYTF | TGTGCCAGCAGTCTACTCAGGGGGGCTGAGGGCTACACCTTC | once | TRBJ1-2 | TRBD1 | TRBV28
CASSLAWGSAEAFF | TGTGCCAGCAGCTTGGCCTGGGGCTCGGCTGAAGCTTTCTTT | - | TRBJ1-1 | - | TRBV5-5
CASSSLYRDTEAFF | TGTGCCAGCAGTTCTCTCTACAGGGACACTGAAGCTTTCTTT | - | TRBJ1-1 | - | TRBV6-2/TRBV6-3
CASTLAGGRRGYTF | TGTGCCAGCACCTTGGCAGGCGGGCGGCGTGGCTACACCTTC | - | TRBJ1-2 | - | TRBV5-4
CASSLGAGGKTGELFF | TGTGCCAGCAGCTTAGGAGCCGGGGGTAAAACCGGGGAGCTGTTTTTT | - | TRBJ2-2 | - | TRBV7-2
CASSRQGADTQYF | TGTGCCAGCAGCCGTCAGGGTGCAGATACGCAGTATTTT | - | TRBJ2-3 | - | TRBV12-3/TRBV12-4
CASRRQNYNSPLHF | TGTGCCAGCAGGAGGCAGAACTATAATTCACCCCTCCACTTT | - | TRBJ1-6 | - | TRBV28
CASSLGSDSPLHF | TGTGCCAGCAGCTTAGGTTCCGATTCACCCCTCCACTTT | - | TRBJ1-6 | - | TRBV7-3
CASSYQGPSDTQYF | TGTGCCAGCAGTTATCAGGGGCCATCAGATACGCAGTATTTT | once | TRBJ2-3 | - | TRBV6-5
CASSLRGTGVRRDDGYTF | TGTGCCAGCAGCTTAAGAGGGACCGGGGTCAGGCGAGACGATGGCTACACCTTC | - | TRBJ1-2 | - | TRBV5-6
CASTTGTGSYGYTF | TGTGCCAGCACCACCGGGACAGGGTCCTATGGCTACACCTTC | - | TRBJ1-2 | TRBD1 | TRBV27
CASSNPGGELFF | TGTGCCAGCAGTAACCCAGGGGGGGAGCTGTTTTTT | - | TRBJ2-2 | - | TRBV6-5
CASSLVGYNNSPLHF | TGTGCCAGCAGCTTAGTAGGGTATAATAATTCACCCCTCCACTTT | once | TRBJ1-6 | - | TRBV11-2
CASSQGSKGDEKLFF | TGTGCCAGCAGCCAAGGGAGCAAAGGGGACGAAAAACTGTTTTTT | - | TRBJ1-4 | - | TRBV16
CASSPGRVNEQFF | TGTGCCAGCAGCCCAGGGAGGGTCAATGAGCAGTTCTTC | - | TRBJ2-1 | TRBD2 | TRBV3-1/TRBV3-2
CASSSASGGSSYEQYF | TGTGCCAGCAGTTCGGCTAGCGGGGGGAGCTCCTACGAGCAGTACTTC | - | TRBJ2-7 | TRBD2 | TRBV28
CASSLPGSGKTQYF | TGTGCCAGCAGCTTGCCGGGATCCGGGAAGACCCAGTACTTC | - | TRBJ2-5 | - | TRBV7-2
CASSQPWTGESTDTQYF | TGTGCCAGCAGCCAACCCTGGACAGGGGAGAGCACAGATACGCAGTATTTT | - | TRBJ2-3 | TRBD1 | TRBV3-1/TRBV3-2
CASSIPGMRGHGTEAFF | TGTGCCAGTAGTATACCGGGGATGAGGGGGCATGGCACTGAAGCTTTCTTT | - | TRBJ1-1 | TRBD1 | TRBV19
CASGTGGRYEQYF | TGTGCCAGCGGGACGGGGGGCAGGTACGAGCAGTACTTC | - | TRBJ2-7 | - | TRBV4-2
CSVSGVYGYTF | TGCAGCGTTTCAGGGGTCTATGGCTACACCTTC | - | TRBJ1-2 | - | TRBV29-1
CATSDLGPVDRLNSPLHF | TGTGCCACCAGTGATTTAGGGCCTGTGGACAGGTTAAATTCACCCCTCCACTTT | - | TRBJ1-6 | TRBD1 | TRBV24-1
CASSLALGTGSTAGYTF | TGTGCCAGCAGCTTAGCGCTCGGGACAGGTTCGACAGCTGGCTACACCTTC | - | TRBJ1-2 | TRBD1 | TRBV7-2
CASSQGLNEQFF | TGTGCCAGCAGCCAAGGGTTGAATGAGCAGTTCTTC | - | TRBJ2-1 | - | TRBV3-1/TRBV3-2
CASSLGQGTEAFF | TGTGCCAGCAGCTTAGGTCAGGGGACTGAAGCTTTCTTT | - | TRBJ1-1 | - | TRBV7-9
CASSPGAYYEQYF | TGTGCCAGCAGCCCTGGGGCTTACTACGAGCAGTACTTC | - | TRBJ2-7 | - | TRBV6-2/TRBV6-3
CASSLSGGAYGQFF | TGTGCCAGCAGCTTAAGCGGGGGGGCCTATGGGCAGTTCTTC | - | TRBJ2-1 | TRBD2 | TRBV7-9
CASSPGTDTQYF | TGTGCCAGCAGCCCGGGCACAGATACGCAGTATTTT | - | TRBJ2-3 | - | TRBV5-4
CASSLDTAGHGYTF | TGTGCCAGCAGCTTGGATACAGCCGGCCATGGCTACACCTTC | - | TRBJ1-2 | - | TRBV5-5
CASSQATSGGETQYF | TGTGCCAGCAGCCAAGCCACTAGCGGGGGAGAGACCCAGTACTTC | - | TRBJ2-5 | TRBD2 | TRBV4-2
CASTSGGLISYEQYF | TGTGCCAGCACTAGCGGGGGGCTGATCTCCTACGAGCAGTACTTC | - | TRBJ2-7 | TRBD2 | TRBV28
CATSRSPAGSSYEQYF | TGTGCCACCAGCAGGTCGCCTGCGGGCAGTTCCTACGAGCAGTACTTC | - | TRBJ2-7 | - | TRBV15
CASSGTLSYNEQFF | TGTGCCAGTAGTGGGACACTTTCCTACAATGAGCAGTTCTTC | - | TRBJ2-1 | - | TRBV19
CASSQVELRGPKYF | TGTGCCAGCAGCCAAGTGGAATTGCGGGGCCCGAAATATTTT | - | TRBJ1-3 | - | TRBV3-1/TRBV3-2
CASSQGRGRPYEQYF | TGCGCCAGCAGCCAAGGGCGGGGGCGGCCCTACGAGCAGTACTTC | - | TRBJ2-7 | - | TRBV4-1
CASSGQRAGAEAFF | TGTGCCAGCAGCGGGCAACGAGCGGGGGCTGAAGCTTTCTTT | - | TRBJ1-1 | - | TRBV11-2
CSASFPQVEETQYF | TGCAGTGCTAGTTTCCCCCAGGTTGAAGAGACCCAGTACTTC | - | TRBJ2-5 | - | TRBV20-1
CASSLVGTGQAEQYF | TGTGCCAGCAGCTTAGTAGGGACAGGTCAAGCCGAGCAGTACTTC | - | TRBJ2-7 | TRBD1 | TRBV7-9
CASSQDSGREQSFGYTF | TGTGCCAGCAGCCAAGATTCAGGGAGGGAACAGTCTTTTGGCTACACCTTC | once | TRBJ1-2 | - | TRBV4-2
CAWSKTTGWVPSGANVLTF | TGTGCCTGGAGTAAAACGACAGGGTGGGTCCCCTCTGGGGCCAACGTCCTGACTTTC | - | TRBJ2-6 | TRBD1 | TRBV30
CASSGGTGNVGGYTF | TGCGCCAGCAGCGGCGGGACTGGCAACGTGGGTGGCTACACCTTC | - | TRBJ1-2 | - | TRBV5-1
CASSSTITNEKLFF | TGTGCCAGCAGTTCAACTATAACTAATGAAAAACTGTTTTTT | - | TRBJ1-4 | - | TRBV28
CASSPSGGNNEQFF | TGTGCCAGCAGTCCTAGCGGGGGGAACAATGAGCAGTTCTTC | - | TRBJ2-1 | TRBD2 | TRBV9
CASSLELGIYEQYF | TGTGCCAGCAGCTTAGAGTTAGGGATCTACGAGCAGTACTTC | - | TRBJ2-7 | - | TRBV7-8
CASSLGGLATDTQYF | TGTGCCAGCAGCTTAGGGGGACTAGCGACAGATACGCAGTATTTT | - | TRBJ2-3 | TRBD2 | TRBV7-2